The 18 T cell receptor beta chains below all came from one sample that was sequenced in a study of T cells in Graves' hyperthyroidism and ophthalmopathy. Authors of the study amplified TCR beta CDR3 regions from RNA transcripts. Primed by the HTBI set, a first-round RT-PCR was run on the TCR CDR3. TCRdb recomputed calls from the multiplex PCR reads with MiXCR, one row per CDR3 protein. The sample has 390,000 or so distinct CDR3 sequences, about 14% seen once. Sequencing was performed on blood. The source is a man younger than 35 with Graves' ophthalmopathy.

This clonotype was counted ten times or more. The chain carries TRBV20-1 and TRBJ2-2, with no clear D. V lost 3 bases and J lost 0, with 11 bases in between. CDR1 and CDR2 from the germline V gene are DFQATT and SNEGSKA (reference sequence). The CDR3 loop spans 15 amino acids. The chain's CDR3 is CSASNGPANTGELFF. CDR3 sequence (DNA): TGCAGTGCTAGTAACGGCCCCGCGAACACCGGGGAGCTGTTTTTT.

This clonotype has a handful of counts. V and J are TRBV14 and TRBJ2-7; D is unclear. This CDR3 is 11 amino acids long. Germline V gives CDR1 SGHDN, CDR2 FVKESK. The V and J ends lost 6 bases and 9 bases respectively, with 12 bases between them. CDR3 amino acids: CASSESLRQYF. The CDR3 coding sequence is TGTGCCAGCAGTGAATCCCTAAGGCAGTACTTC. The full variable domain, in which reference TRBV14 and TRBJ2-7 provide the parts outside the CDR3, is EAGVTQFPSHSVIEKGQTVTLRCDPISGHDNLYWYRRVMGKEIKFLLHFVKESKQDESGMPNNRFLAERTGGTYSTLKVQPAELEDSGVYFCASSESLRQYFGPGTRLTVT.

This clonotype was seen many times. The V gene is TRBV2, the J gene TRBJ2-3; D unclear. Germline lookup yields CDR1 SNHLY and CDR2 FYNNEI. The CDR3 has 12 amino acids. V lost 10 bases to trimming and J lost 1 base, with 9 bases between them. The CDR3 nucleotides are TGTGCCAAGCTGTCTGGCACAGATACGCAGTATTTT. Translation: CAKLSGTDTQYF.

This clonotype has only a few counts. V gene TRBV4-1 combines with J gene TRBJ2-7; 8 bases align to TRBD2. V lost 0 bases and J lost 6; bases outside the gene matches: 10. The germline gives CDR1 MGHRA, CDR2 YSYEKL. The CDR3 loop spans 16 amino acids. The DNA of the CDR3 is TGCGCCAGCAGCCAAGATTGGGAGCGGGAGTCCGGCGAGCAGTACTTC. Its translation: CASSQDWERESGEQYF.

The chain joins TRBV5-5 to TRBJ1-3, with 7 bases that match TRBD1. With 4 bases clipped from V and 4 bases from J, the junction kept 2 bases outside the gene matches. CDR3 length equals 13 residues. Germline loops: CDR1 SGHKS, CDR2 YYEKEE (reference sequence). CDR3 sequence (DNA): TGTGCCAGCAGCACAGGGGTCGGAAACACCATATATTTT. Its translation is CASSTGVGNTIYF.

Comment on this clonotype: One end of the junction does not line up with germline, which may come from a read error. This chain links TRBV20-1 with TRBJ2-5; the D gene is possibly TRBD2 (7 bases). Germline CDR1 is DFQATT and CDR2 is SNEGSKA (reference sequence). CDR3 length: 13 amino acids. CDR3 nucleotide sequence: TGCAGTGCACCACGGGGGGCCGGGGGGACCCAGCACTTC. It encodes CSAPRGAGGTQHF.

This clonotype was found many times. The chain is built from TRBV2 and TRBJ2-1, with a possible D match to TRBD1 (6 bases). V was pared by 6 bases and J by 0 bases, with 18 bases between. CDR1 and CDR2 (germline): SNHLY, FYNNEI. There are 17 residues in the CDR3. Here the CDR3 reads CASRGFTGQSSYNEQFF. CDR3 coding DNA: TGTGCCAGCAGGGGCTTTACTGGACAGAGCTCCTACAATGAGCAGTTCTTC.

This clonotype was seen ten or more times. This chain joins TRBV6-6 and TRBJ2-7; D is uncertain. The ends were cut back, 0 bases at V and 1 base at J, with 7 bases in the middle. Germline V gives CDR1 MNHNY, CDR2 SVGAGI (reference sequence). The CDR3 has 14 residues. CDR3 in amino acids: CASSYSDTSYEQYF. In nucleotides, the CDR3 is TGTGCCAGCAGTTACTCAGACACGTCCTACGAGCAGTACTTC.

As for this clonotype: It may be a read error: a sequence one base away is much more abundant. The gene calls are TRBV7-9 and TRBJ2-7, with D unresolved. The assigned J gene may be wrong: the sequence end matches TRBJ2-1 better. The CDR3 spans 13 residues. From germline, CDR1 is SEHNR and CDR2 FQNEAQ (reference sequence). CDR3 in amino acids: CASSPMDGYEQFF. The CDR3, as DNA: TGTGCCAGCAGCCCCATGGACGGTTACGAGCAGTTCTTC.

This clonotype was picked up many times. The chain combines TRBV24-1 with TRBJ1-1; D may be TRBD1 (6 bases). The germline V gene encodes CDR1 KGHDR and CDR2 SFDVKD. The CDR3 is 13 residues long. With 7 bases removed from V and 6 bases from J, the gap between germline ends came to 14 bases. The CDR3 spells CATRQNREAEAFF. CDR3 DNA sequence: TGTGCCACCAGGCAGAACAGGGAGGCTGAAGCTTTCTTT.

This clonotype was counted ten times or more. This chain links TRBV7-9 with TRBJ2-3, with TRBD1 identical over 10 bases. Germline V gene sequence: CDR1 SEHNR, CDR2 FQNEAQ (reference sequence). There are 17 residues in the CDR3. V lost 2 bases and J lost 6; bases outside the gene matches: 11. As DNA, the CDR3 is TGTGCCAGCAGCTTATACCCTGGGACAGGGGTCGCGGATACGCAGTATTTT. Protein product: CASSLYPGTGVADTQYF.

Concerning this clonotype itself: This may come from a read error, since a much larger clone is one base off. This chain joins TRBV7-2 and TRBJ2-1; the match to TRBD2 covers 7 bases. This CDR3 has 15 amino acids. Germline loops: CDR1 SGHTA, CDR2 FQGNSA. In DNA form, the CDR3 reads TGTGCCAGCAGCTTAGAAGCGGGACGGTACAATGAGCAGCTCTTC. Protein: CASSLEAGRYNEQLF. The full variable domain, completed using reference TRBV7-2 and TRBJ2-1, is GAGVSQSPSNKVTEKGKDVELRCDPISGHTALYWYRQSLGQGLEFLIYFQGNSAPDKSGLPSDRFSAERTGGSVSTLTIQRTQQEDSAVYLCASSLEAGRYNEQLFGPGTRLTVL.

This clonotype was seen ten or more times. In DNA form, the CDR3 reads TGTGCCACCACGGACAGGCCTGGCTACACCTTC. It specifies CATTDRPGYTF. This chain connects TRBV15 to TRBJ1-2, with 7 bases aligning to TRBD1. J gave up 7 bases and V 7 bases, and 3 bases lay outside the gene matches. The CDR3 contains 11 residues. Germline V gene lookup returns CDR1 LNHNV and CDR2 YYDKDF (reference sequence).

This clonotype was picked up a small number of times. The V call is TRBV5-1, the J call TRBJ1-4; no definite D call. V gave up 3 bases and J gave up 0 bases, with 18 bases separating them. CDR3 length: 18 residues. Germline CDR1 is SGHRS and CDR2 is YFSETQ. In DNA form, the CDR3 reads TGCGCCAGCAGCTCAAGCTTGAGCCAGGCGGCAACTAATGAAAAACTGTTTTTT. Residues: CASSSSLSQAATNEKLFF. Full variable domain (remainder filled in from reference TRBV5-1 and TRBJ1-4): KAGVTQTPRYLIKTRGQQVTLSCSPISGHRSVSWYQQTPGQGLQFLFEYFSETQRNKGNFPGRFSGRQFSNSRSEMNVSTLELGDSALYLCASSSSLSQAATNEKLFFGSGTQLSVL.

This clonotype was seen many times. The V gene is TRBV6-2 or TRBV6-3, the J gene TRBJ2-5; 9 bases map to TRBD1. Trimming took 6 bases from V and 1 from J; bases not matched to a gene: 9. Germline V gene sequence: CDR1 MNHEY, CDR2 SVGEGT. This CDR3 contains 16 residues. The CDR3 protein is CASRDRGQQIQETQYF. CDR3 sequence (DNA): TGTGCCAGCAGGGACAGGGGCCAACAGATCCAAGAGACCCAGTACTTC.

This clonotype appeared many times. The rearrangement links TRBV6-1 to TRBJ2-7, with TRBD2 matching 11 bases. Germline V lookup: CDR1 MNHNS, CDR2 SASEGT. J was trimmed by 0 bases and V by 7 bases; bases with no gene match: 5. The CDR3 length is 15 residues. The CDR3 loop is CASTSSGRASYEQYF. CDR3 nucleotides: TGTGCCAGCACAAGTAGCGGGAGGGCCTCCTACGAGCAGTACTTC.

The table lists this clonotype with many counts. The chain is built from TRBV6-2 or TRBV6-3 and TRBJ2-1; TRBD2 aligns across 13 bases. The CDR3 runs to 19 residues. Trimming at V came to 3 bases and at J to 0 bases, leaving 8 bases not matched to a gene. Germline V CDR1 and CDR2: MNHEY, SVGEGT. In nucleotides, the CDR3 is TGTGCCAGCAGTTATCACCGGACTAGCGGGGGCAGCTCCTACAATGAGCAGTTCTTC. This sequence encodes CASSYHRTSGGSSYNEQFF.

This clonotype has just a few counts. This sequence joins TRBV10-1 and TRBJ1-2, with TRBD1 as a possible D gene (5 bases). The V gene's germline CDR1 is WNHNN and CDR2 SYGVQD (reference sequence). This CDR3 has 12 amino acids. V shed 3 bases and J shed 7 bases, with 9 bases lying between them. CDR3 residues: CASSDGGFGYTF. The DNA of the CDR3 is TGCGCCAGCAGTGATGGGGGTTTTGGCTACACCTTC.